These 7 T cell receptor beta chains share one sample of origin, sequenced in a study of cytomegalovirus exposure and HLA in healthy donors. The PCR ran on 60 Vbeta and 13 Jbeta primers. Only in-frame clones appear in the TCRdb table, and some are missing; sequencing was by immunoSEQ multiplex PCR. The sample has tens of thousands of clones; approximately 80% are singletons. The sample was PBMCs. Receptor source: a man aged 25 to 45 in good health and CMV-seronegative.

The rearrangement links TRBV7-2 to TRBJ2-5; TRBD2 agrees at 9 bases. Per the germline V gene, CDR1 is SGHTA and CDR2 is FQGNSA. The CDR3 consists of 15 residues. V trimming: 3 bases; J trimming: 5 bases; junction bases outside the gene matches: 7. The CDR3 loop is CASSFGGRVGETQYF. In DNA, the CDR3 is TGTGCCAGCAGCTTTGGCGGGAGGGTCGGGGAGACCCAGTACTTC.

The chain couples TRBV2 to TRBJ2-7; TRBD2 might be the D (5 bases). The V end was cut by 5 bases, the J end by 1 base, with 21 bases between. This CDR3 comprises 17 residues. Germline V lookup: CDR1 SNHLY, CDR2 FYNNEI. CDR3 region: CASSPFGSASGSYEQYF. The CDR3 region has the DNA TGTGCCAGCAGTCCGTTTGGTAGCGCATCGGGTTCCTACGAGCAGTACTTC.

This rearrangement joins TRBV14 to TRBJ2-5; D is perhaps TRBD2 (6 bases). TRBJ2-7 explains the end of the DNA better; the J call may be wrong. This CDR3 contains 16 residues. CDR1 is SGHDN and CDR2 is FVKESK in the germline V gene. CDR3 residues: CASSQDWASALYEQYF. CDR3 DNA sequence: TGTGCCAGCAGCCAAGATTGGGCTAGCGCGCTCTACGAGCAGTACTTC.

The rearrangement links TRBV19 to TRBJ2-1; TRBD2 matches 8 bases. This CDR3 has 15 residues. The V gene's germline CDR1 is LNHDA and CDR2 SQIVND (reference sequence). J was trimmed by 9 bases and V by 3 bases; bases with no gene match: 10. As DNA, the CDR3 is TGTGCCAGTAGTATGCTGGCGGGGGGTCTCAGTGAGCAGTTCTTC. Protein product: CASSMLAGGLSEQFF.

This chain connects TRBV6-1 to TRBJ2-5, with D tentatively TRBD1 (7 bases). The CDR3 spans 15 residues. Trimming pared 5 bases from V and 4 bases from J, leaving 17 bases between. CDR1 and CDR2 from the germline V gene are MNHNS and SASEGT. The CDR3 reads CASSTQPQGGETQYF. The CDR3 region has the DNA TGTGCCAGCAGTACCCAACCCCAGGGGGGAGAGACCCAGTACTTC.

The rearrangement uses TRBV7-9 and TRBJ2-3, with D unclear. The CDR3 runs to 14 residues. Germline CDR1 reads SEHNR; CDR2 reads FQNEAQ (reference sequence). V lost 6 bases and J 6 bases, leaving 16 bases between the germline ends. The CDR3 loop reads CASRQTLSVDTQYF. CDR3 DNA: TGTGCCAGCAGACAGACCCTATCTGTGGATACGCAGTATTTT.

This chain joins TRBV7-6 and TRBJ2-5, with a tentative D call TRBD1 (5 bases). Germline V CDR1 and CDR2: SGHVS, FNYEAQ. The CDR3 loop spans 16 amino acids. V was pared by 5 bases and J by 5 bases, with 21 bases between. The DNA of the CDR3 is TGTGCCAGCAGCGAAGGGTCGACAGAAACTTTTGAGACCCAGTACTTC. It encodes CASSEGSTETFETQYF.